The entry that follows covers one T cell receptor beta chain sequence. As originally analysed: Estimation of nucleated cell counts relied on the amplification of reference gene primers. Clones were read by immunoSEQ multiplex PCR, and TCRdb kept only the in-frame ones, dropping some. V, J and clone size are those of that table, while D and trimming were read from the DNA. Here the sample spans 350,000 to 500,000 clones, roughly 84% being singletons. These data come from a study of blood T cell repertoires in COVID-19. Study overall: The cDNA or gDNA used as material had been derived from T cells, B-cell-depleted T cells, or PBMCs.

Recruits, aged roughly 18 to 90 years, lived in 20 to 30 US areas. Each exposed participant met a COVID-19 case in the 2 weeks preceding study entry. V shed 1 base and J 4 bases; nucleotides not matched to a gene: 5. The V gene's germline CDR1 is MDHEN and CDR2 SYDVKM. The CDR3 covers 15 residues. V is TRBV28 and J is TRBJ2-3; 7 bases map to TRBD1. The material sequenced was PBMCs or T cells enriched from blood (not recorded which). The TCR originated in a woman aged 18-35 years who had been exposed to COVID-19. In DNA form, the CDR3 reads TGTGCCAGCAGTTTATTACAGGGGTTCGCAGATACGCAGTATTTT. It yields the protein CASSLLQGFADTQYF.